The clone carrying this T cell receptor beta chain was picked up a small number of times. Its target is unknown. The germline V gene has CDR1 MGHDK and CDR2 SYGVNS. V lost 11 bases, J lost 5 bases, and 18 bases lay in between. This CDR3 has 13 residues. This specimen belongs to a study of T cell repertoires in cytomegalovirus infection. From the reads, TCRdb called clonotypes with MiXCR, one entry per CDR3 protein. The table records fewer than 200,000 distinct CDR3 sequences, 20% to 25% of them present only once. The specimen was CD8+ T cells from cultured PBMCs, collected from culture after CMV antigen stimulation. The sequence came from a human donor in good health (CMV status not recorded). Some clones in this sample may be carry-over from other donors' samples. The chain carries TRBV25-1 and TRBJ2-5; possibly TRBD1 or TRBD2 for D (5 bases each). The CDR3 sequence is CAADSQSGETQYF. The CDR3 nucleotides read TGTGCCGCTGACAGCCAATCGGGGGAGACCCAGTACTTC.